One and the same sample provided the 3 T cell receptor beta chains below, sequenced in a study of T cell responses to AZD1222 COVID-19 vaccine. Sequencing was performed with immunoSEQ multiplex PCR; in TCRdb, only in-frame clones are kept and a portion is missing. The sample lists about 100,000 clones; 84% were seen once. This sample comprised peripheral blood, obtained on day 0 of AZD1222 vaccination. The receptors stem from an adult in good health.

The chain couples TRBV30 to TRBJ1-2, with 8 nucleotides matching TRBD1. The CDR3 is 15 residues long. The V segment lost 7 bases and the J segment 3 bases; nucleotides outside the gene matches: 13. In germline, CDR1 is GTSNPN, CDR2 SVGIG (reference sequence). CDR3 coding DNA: TGTGCCTATAAAACCAAGGGGACAGGAGACTATGGCTACACCTTC. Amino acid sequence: CAYKTKGTGDYGYTF.

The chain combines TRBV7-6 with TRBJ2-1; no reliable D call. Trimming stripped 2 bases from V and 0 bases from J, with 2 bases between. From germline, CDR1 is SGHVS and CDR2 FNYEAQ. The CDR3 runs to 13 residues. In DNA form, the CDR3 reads TGTGCCAGCAGCTTAAACTCCTACAATGAGCAGTTCTTC. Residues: CASSLNSYNEQFF.

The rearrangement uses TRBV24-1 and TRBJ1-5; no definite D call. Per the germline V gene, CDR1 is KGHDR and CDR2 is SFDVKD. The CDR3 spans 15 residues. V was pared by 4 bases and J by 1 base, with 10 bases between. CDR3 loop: CATSEGGGSNQPQHF. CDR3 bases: TGTGCCACCAGTGAAGGTGGCGGGAGCAATCAGCCCCAGCATTTT.